Listed below are T cell receptor beta chains from one sample, sequenced in a study of post-analysis software for immune sequencing data. TCRdb reprocessed the PCR reads with MiXCR, giving one entry per CDR3 protein. The sample has about 540,000 distinct CDR3 sequences, 34% seen once. The source material was blood. The receptor source for this set is a girl aged 2-17 years with multiple sclerosis. The CDR3 runs from the conserved cysteine through the conserved F or W. The D gene is left open where the match is weak. Part of the rows lack a size; the others show once, few, many or a class for expanded clones.

TGTGCCAGCAGCCCCGTCCTGAAAAACTACGAGCAGTACTTC	CASSPVLKNYEQYF	once	TRBV7-2	14	NA	TRBJ2-7
TGTGCCATCAGTGAAACAAGGGATCAGCCCCAGCATTTT	CAISETRDQPQHF	NA	TRBV10-3	13	NA	TRBJ1-5
TGTGCCAGCAGTTACTTGGAGGCCAAAAACATTCAGTACTTC	CASSYLEAKNIQYF	NA	TRBV6-6	14	NA	TRBJ2-4
TGTGCCAGCAGTCCGAGCCGGGCTAGCGAACATACGCAGTATTTT	CASSPSRASEHTQYF	few	TRBV6-1	15	NA	TRBJ2-3
TGTGCCAGCAGCCATGCCAATTCACCCCTCCACTTT	CASSHANSPLHF	NA	TRBV7-3	12	NA	TRBJ1-6
TGTGCCACCAGCAGAGCCTCGACTAGCGGGGGGAGCACAGATACGCAGTATTTT	CATSRASTSGGSTDTQYF	few	TRBV15	18	TRBD2	TRBJ2-3
TGCAGTGCTAGAATGGCAGCTGGGGATTCACCCCTCCACTTT	CSARMAAGDSPLHF	many	TRBV20-1	14	NA	TRBJ1-6
TGTGCCAGCAGCTTTGGGACAGTCACTGAAGCTTTCTTT	CASSFGTVTEAFF	NA	TRBV7-9	13	TRBD1	TRBJ1-1
TGCGCCAGCAGCCCCAGGCTTTGGGACACTGAAGCTTTCTTT	CASSPRLWDTEAFF	few	TRBV4-1	14	NA	TRBJ1-1
TGTGCCAGCAGCTGGGCCGGGATCTCATCCAATGAGCAGTTCTTC	CASSWAGISSNEQFF	NA	TRBV5-6	15	NA	TRBJ2-1
TGTGCCAGCAGTTTTAGGGTTAGTAAGGCAGATACGCAGTATTTT	CASSFRVSKADTQYF	NA	TRBV12-3/TRBV12-4	15	NA	TRBJ2-3
TGTGCCAGCAGCCCCGTCGGGGGCTCCACCACCAGGGGCTACACCTTC	CASSPVGGSTTRGYTF	few	TRBV3-1	16	NA	TRBJ1-2
TGCAGTGCTAGTTCAGCGGGGAAGGCAGATACGCAGTATTTT	CSASSAGKADTQYF	NA	TRBV20-1	14	TRBD2	TRBJ2-3
TGTGCCAGCACCGGGACGGATAGCACAGATACGCAGTATTTT	CASTGTDSTDTQYF	NA	TRBV21-1	14	NA	TRBJ2-3
TGTGCCAGCAGTTATATAAAGCACACTGAAGCTTTCTTT	CASSYIKHTEAFF	NA	TRBV6-6	13	NA	TRBJ1-1
TGTGCCAGCAGTTGGACAGACGCAGATACGCAGAATTTT	CASSWTDADTQNF	NA	TRBV6-5	13	NA	TRBJ2-3
TGTGCCAGCAGCCGGGGACAGCTCTATGGCTACACCTTC	CASSRGQLYGYTF	NA	TRBV7-9	13	TRBD1	TRBJ1-2
TGTGCCATCAGGAATGACAGGGAAAATTCACCCCTCCACTTT	CAIRNDRENSPLHF	few	TRBV10-3	14	TRBD1	TRBJ1-6
TGTGCCAGCAGTGCGAGTAGCGGGGGCTCAGATACGCAGTATTTT	CASSASSGGSDTQYF	NA	TRBV2	15	TRBD2	TRBJ2-3
TGCAGCGCAGGACTAGCGGACTACGAGCAGTACTTC	CSAGLADYEQYF	NA	TRBV29-1	12	TRBD2	TRBJ2-7
TGCAGTGCTAGAGCGGCAGAGACCCAGTACTTC	CSARAAETQYF	NA	TRBV20-1	11	NA	TRBJ2-5
TGCGCCAGCAGTGAGACACGTATGCAGCCCCAGCATTTT	CASSETRMQPQHF	few	TRBV10-2	13	NA	TRBJ1-5
TGCGCCAGCAGGCGGGACGCGGAGACCCAGTACTTC	CASRRDAETQYF	NA	TRBV5-1	12	NA	TRBJ2-5
TGCGCCAGCAGCTTGGAACTATCCCGGCGTGGCTACACCTTC	CASSLELSRRGYTF	few	TRBV5-1	14	NA	TRBJ1-2
TGTGCCAGCAGCTGGGGGCTGGGTGGGGACTATGGCTACACCTTC	CASSWGLGGDYGYTF	NA	TRBV11-2	15	NA	TRBJ1-2
TGCAGTGCTAGATATGTCGGGGGGACAGATACGCAGTATTTT	CSARYVGGTDTQYF	NA	TRBV20-1	14	TRBD2	TRBJ2-3
TGTGCCAGCAGTTACTTGGGCGGGCCTCGATCGGGTCAGGATGAGCAGTTCTTC	CASSYLGGPRSGQDEQFF	NA	TRBV6-5	18	NA	TRBJ2-1
TGTGCCACCAGCAGAAATAGCGGTTACGAGCAGTACTTC	CATSRNSGYEQYF	once	TRBV15	13	NA	TRBJ2-7
TGCGCCGGCAGCTCGGGGGGGGACGAGCAGTACTTC	CAGSSGGDEQYF	NA	TRBV5-1	12	TRBD2	TRBJ2-7
TGTGCCAGCAGTGGACAGGTTAAGGGGGAAAAACTGTTTTTT	CASSGQVKGEKLFF	few	TRBV6-1	14	NA	TRBJ1-4
TGCAGTGCTACGGGACAGTCGACCGGGGAGCTGTTTTTT	CSATGQSTGELFF	few	TRBV20-1	13	TRBD1	TRBJ2-2
TGTGCCACGCGACAGGGGAACACTGAAGCTTTCTTT	CATRQGNTEAFF	once	TRBV10-3	12	TRBD1	TRBJ1-1
TGTGCCACCAGTGATGCAGGGGTTCAGCCCCAGCATTTT	CATSDAGVQPQHF	few	TRBV24-1	13	NA	TRBJ1-5
TGTGCCAGCAGCTTGGATGGGGAAGATACGCAGTATTTT	CASSLDGEDTQYF	few	TRBV5-5	13	NA	TRBJ2-3
TGTGCCAGCAGTTTTACGGGGGAGCAGTTCTTC	CASSFTGEQFF	few	TRBV11-1	11	NA	TRBJ2-1
TGTGCCAGCAGCTTAACGGGACAGGGGGCTTACTACAATGAGCAGTTCTTC	CASSLTGQGAYYNEQFF	few	TRBV7-3	17	TRBD1	TRBJ2-1
TGTGCCAGCATCCCGACAGGGGACCCCTACGAGCAGTACTTC	CASIPTGDPYEQYF	NA	TRBV6-8	14	TRBD1	TRBJ2-7
TGTGCCAGCAGCATTGCCCCGGATAACTATGGCTACACCTTC	CASSIAPDNYGYTF	few	TRBV9	14	NA	TRBJ1-2
TGCGCCAGCAGCCCGCCGGGGGGCCTCACAAATACGCAGTATTTT	CASSPPGGLTNTQYF	NA	TRBV5-1	15	NA	TRBJ2-3
TGCGCCAGCCTCAGAGGTTTGGGCTACAATGAGCAGTTCTTC	CASLRGLGYNEQFF	many	TRBV5-1	14	NA	TRBJ2-1
TGCGCCAGCGGTCGGACAGGCCAAGCGAACACTGAAGCTTTCTTT	CASGRTGQANTEAFF	NA	TRBV4-1	15	TRBD1	TRBJ1-1
TGCAGTGCGAAACCGGGACTAGCGGAGAAAGTGAGCTCCTACAATGAGCAGTTCTTC	CSAKPGLAEKVSSYNEQFF	few	TRBV20-1	19	TRBD2	TRBJ2-1
TGCAGCGTTGTAGCGGGGGGAGCCTACGAGCAGTACTTC	CSVVAGGAYEQYF	many	TRBV29-1	13	TRBD2	TRBJ2-7
TGTGCCAGCAGTTTTTCCGGCAGGGATCAGCCCCAGCATTTT	CASSFSGRDQPQHF	few	TRBV12-3/TRBV12-4	14	NA	TRBJ1-5
TGCGCCAGCAGCCAAGGGGAGATCGGAGAGCAGTACTTC	CASSQGEIGEQYF	few	TRBV4-1	13	NA	TRBJ2-7
TGTGCCAGCAGCGTTGGGACTGACTACACCGGGGAGCTGTTTTTT	CASSVGTDYTGELFF	NA	TRBV9	15	NA	TRBJ2-2